This T cell receptor beta chain was captured by sequencing in a study of blood T cell repertoires in COVID-19 (dated by TCRdb to 2018 to 2020). The study in broad terms: The collaborator samples originated in the United States, Italy and Spain and spanned the acute and convalescent phases of COVID-19. The prospective study material was composed of cDNA or gDNA derived from T cells, B-cell-depleted T cells, or PBMCs. Subjects who had been exposed to COVID-19, were actively infected with it, or had recovered from it provided the deeply sampled blood TCRbeta repertoires that made up the dataset. A freely available public database, intended as a resource for researchers studying the immune response to SARS-CoV-2, is where the repertoires were released. The samples were drawn from the first 160 participants of the ongoing ImmuneRACE study and from some 1,300 subjects provided by 6 global collaborators. Nearly every sample came with metadata listing a de-identified subject ID, COVID-19 status, age in years and sex. HLA class I and class II types, where available, came from metadata supplied by the sample provider rather than from assay-based typing. Summary of the overall study and its limitations: The amount of clinical and demographic metadata varied by source and participant and was provided uncurated.

Each collaborating institution followed its own protocols to collect whole blood in K2EDTA tubes. For TCRbeta analysis, collaborators shipped samples in one of three forms: frozen whole blood, isolated PBMCs, or DNA extracted from either of those sample types. The immunoSEQ Assay, a bias-controlled multiplex PCR, was used to amplify TCRbeta CDR3 regions from genomic DNA. The published analysis was carried out like this. The number of nucleated cells in each sample was estimated by amplification of reference gene primers within the assay. To quantify the absolute abundance of each unique TCRbeta CDR3 rearrangement, sequence reads were collapsed and filtered. For each sample, productive Simpson clonality was calculated as the square root of Simpson's diversity index over productive rearrangements. This is the immuneACCESS table as TCRdb keeps it, with only in-frame sequences that have V and J called. A part of the clones is gone; compared with another copy, unresolved V genes explain less than half, and the rest is unexplained. The V and J calls and clone size are taken from that table; D and trimming were inferred from the DNA. The sample table lists 170,000 or so clones, about 86% of them with a count of one. The top ten hold roughly 7% of the sample.

Details on this clone: Its antigen is still unknown. Nothing much larger sits one base from this clone, and base qualities are not available.

Between the V and J ends, shortened by 4 bases and 7 bases respectively, the junction contains 11 bases. The CDR3 covers 13 residues, taking in both the cysteine and the phenylalanine. Only the CDR3 part of the read is kept: 39 bases, read in frame from the first base. The germline V gene (reference sequence) sets CDR1 to LGHDT and CDR2 to YNNKEL. The source material was peripheral blood. The receptor was derived from a man aged 50-60 years with active or convalescent COVID-19. The chain is assembled from TRBV3-1 (or the pseudogene TRBV3-2) and TRBJ2-1; the D gene is perhaps TRBD2, from 6 matching bases. The CDR3 amino acid sequence is: CASSLRDWNEQFF. In nucleotides, the sequence is TGTGCCAGCAGCCTAAGGGACTGGAATGAGCAGTTCTTC.